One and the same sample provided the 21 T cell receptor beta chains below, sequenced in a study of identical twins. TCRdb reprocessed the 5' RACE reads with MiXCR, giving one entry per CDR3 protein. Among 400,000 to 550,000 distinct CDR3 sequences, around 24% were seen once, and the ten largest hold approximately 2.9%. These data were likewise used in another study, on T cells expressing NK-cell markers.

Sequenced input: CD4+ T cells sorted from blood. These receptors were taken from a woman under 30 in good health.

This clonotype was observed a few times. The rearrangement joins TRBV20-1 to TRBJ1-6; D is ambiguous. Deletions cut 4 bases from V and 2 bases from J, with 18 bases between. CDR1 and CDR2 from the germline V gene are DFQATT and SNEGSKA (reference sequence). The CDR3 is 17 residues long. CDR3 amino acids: CSAKEFGRMAYNSPLHF. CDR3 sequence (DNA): TGCAGTGCTAAAGAATTTGGACGAATGGCCTATAATTCACCCCTCCACTTT.

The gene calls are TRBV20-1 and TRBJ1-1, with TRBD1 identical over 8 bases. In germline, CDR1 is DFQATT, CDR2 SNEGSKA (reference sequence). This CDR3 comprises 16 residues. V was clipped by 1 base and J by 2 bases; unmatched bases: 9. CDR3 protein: CSARVIRDRSNTEAFF. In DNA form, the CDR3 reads TGCAGTGCTAGAGTTATAAGGGACAGGTCCAACACTGAAGCTTTCTTT.

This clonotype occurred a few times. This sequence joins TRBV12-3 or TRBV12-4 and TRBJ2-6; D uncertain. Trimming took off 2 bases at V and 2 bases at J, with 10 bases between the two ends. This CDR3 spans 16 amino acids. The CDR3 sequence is CASSLFERAGANVLTF. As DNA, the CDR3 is TGTGCCAGCAGTTTATTCGAACGGGCTGGGGCCAACGTCCTGACTTTC.

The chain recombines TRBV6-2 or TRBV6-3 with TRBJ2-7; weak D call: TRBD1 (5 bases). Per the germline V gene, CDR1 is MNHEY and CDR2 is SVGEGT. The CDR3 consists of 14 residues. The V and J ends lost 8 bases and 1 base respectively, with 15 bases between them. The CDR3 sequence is CASVPYRNSYEQYF. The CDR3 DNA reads TGTGCCAGCGTACCTTACAGGAATTCCTACGAGCAGTACTTC.

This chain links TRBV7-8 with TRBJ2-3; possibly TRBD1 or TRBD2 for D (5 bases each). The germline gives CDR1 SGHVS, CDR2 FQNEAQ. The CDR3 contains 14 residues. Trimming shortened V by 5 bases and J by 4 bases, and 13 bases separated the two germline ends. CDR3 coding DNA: TGTGCCAGCAGCCCCGGGACCCAAGCAGATACGCAGTATTTT. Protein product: CASSPGTQADTQYF.

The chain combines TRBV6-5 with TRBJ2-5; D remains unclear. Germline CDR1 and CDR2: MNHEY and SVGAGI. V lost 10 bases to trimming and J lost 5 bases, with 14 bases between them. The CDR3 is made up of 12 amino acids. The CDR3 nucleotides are TGTGCCACCAATGCGCAATGGGAGACCCAGTACTTC. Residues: CATNAQWETQYF.

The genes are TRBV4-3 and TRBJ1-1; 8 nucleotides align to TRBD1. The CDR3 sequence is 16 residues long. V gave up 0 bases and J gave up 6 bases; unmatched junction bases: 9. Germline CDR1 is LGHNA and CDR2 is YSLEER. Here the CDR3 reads CASSQDTRQGRSEAFF. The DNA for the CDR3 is TGCGCCAGCAGCCAAGATACGAGACAGGGGCGCTCTGAAGCTTTCTTT.

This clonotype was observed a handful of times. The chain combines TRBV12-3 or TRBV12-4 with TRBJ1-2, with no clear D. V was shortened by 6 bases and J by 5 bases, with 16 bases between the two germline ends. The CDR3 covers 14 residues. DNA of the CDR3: TGTGCCAGCAGCCCGGACGGATCTTATTATGGCTACACCTTC. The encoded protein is CASSPDGSYYGYTF.

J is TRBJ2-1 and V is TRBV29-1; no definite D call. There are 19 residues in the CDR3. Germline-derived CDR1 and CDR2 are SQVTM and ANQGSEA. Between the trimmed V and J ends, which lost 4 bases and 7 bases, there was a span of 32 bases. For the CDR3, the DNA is TGCAGCGTTGGTCCCTTACGCAACTTTGAGGTCGCACTATTTAATGAGCAGTTCTTC. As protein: CSVGPLRNFEVALFNEQFF.

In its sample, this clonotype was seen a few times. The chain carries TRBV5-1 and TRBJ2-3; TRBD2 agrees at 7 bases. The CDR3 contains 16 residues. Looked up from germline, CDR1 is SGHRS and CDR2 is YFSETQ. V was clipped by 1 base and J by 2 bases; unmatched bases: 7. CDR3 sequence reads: CASSLRSSGATDTQYF. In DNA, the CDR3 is TGCGCCAGCAGCTTGCGGTCTAGCGGTGCCACAGATACGCAGTATTTT.

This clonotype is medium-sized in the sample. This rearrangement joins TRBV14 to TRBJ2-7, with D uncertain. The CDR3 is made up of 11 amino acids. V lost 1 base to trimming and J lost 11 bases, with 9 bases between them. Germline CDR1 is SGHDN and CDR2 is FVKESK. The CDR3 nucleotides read TGTGCCAGCAGCCAAGGAGCCACGAAGTACTTC. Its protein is CASSQGATKYF.

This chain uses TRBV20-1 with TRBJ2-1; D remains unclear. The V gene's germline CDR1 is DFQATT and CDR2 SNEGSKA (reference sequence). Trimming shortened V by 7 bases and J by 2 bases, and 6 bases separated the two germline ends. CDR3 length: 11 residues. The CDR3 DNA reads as TGCAGTGGATCCCCCTACAATGAGCAGTTCTTC. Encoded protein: CSGSPYNEQFF.

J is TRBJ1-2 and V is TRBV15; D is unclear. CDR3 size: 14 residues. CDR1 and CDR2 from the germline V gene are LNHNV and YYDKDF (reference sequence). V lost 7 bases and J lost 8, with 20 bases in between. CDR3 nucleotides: TGTGCCACCACCTTACAAGGGAGGGTTGGGGGCTACACCTTC. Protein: CATTLQGRVGGYTF.

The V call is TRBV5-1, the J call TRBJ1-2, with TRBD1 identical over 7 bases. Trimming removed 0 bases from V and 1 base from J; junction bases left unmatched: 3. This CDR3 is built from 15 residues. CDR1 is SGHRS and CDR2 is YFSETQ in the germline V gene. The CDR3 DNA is TGCGCCAGCAGCTTGGGGACAGGATTTAACTATGGCTACACCTTC. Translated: CASSLGTGFNYGYTF.

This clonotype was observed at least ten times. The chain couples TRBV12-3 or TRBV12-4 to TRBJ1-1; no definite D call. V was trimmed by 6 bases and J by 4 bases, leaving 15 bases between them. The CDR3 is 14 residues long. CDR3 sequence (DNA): TGTGCCAGCAGCTCCCAGTCCGTGGTCACTGAAGCTTTCTTT. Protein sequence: CASSSQSVVTEAFF.

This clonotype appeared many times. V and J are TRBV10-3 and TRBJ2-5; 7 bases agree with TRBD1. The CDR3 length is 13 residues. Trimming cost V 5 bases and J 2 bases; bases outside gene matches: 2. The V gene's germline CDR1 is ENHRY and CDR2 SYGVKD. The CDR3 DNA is TGTGCCATCAGTACGACAGGGCAAGAGACCCAGTACTTC. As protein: CAISTTGQETQYF.

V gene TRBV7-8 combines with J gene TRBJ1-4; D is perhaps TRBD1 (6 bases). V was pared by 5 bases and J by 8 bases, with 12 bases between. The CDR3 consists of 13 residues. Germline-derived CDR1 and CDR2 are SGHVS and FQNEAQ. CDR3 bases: TGTGCCAGCAGCCGTCTTACAGGGGAAAAACTGTTTTTT. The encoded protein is CASSRLTGEKLFF.

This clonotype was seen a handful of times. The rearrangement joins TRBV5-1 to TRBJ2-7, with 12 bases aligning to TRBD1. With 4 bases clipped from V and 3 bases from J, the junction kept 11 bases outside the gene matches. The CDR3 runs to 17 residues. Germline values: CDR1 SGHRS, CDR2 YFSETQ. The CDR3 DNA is TGCGCCAGCAGCACCGGGACAGGGGGCGCAAGTCTCTACGAGCAGTACTTC. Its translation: CASSTGTGGASLYEQYF.

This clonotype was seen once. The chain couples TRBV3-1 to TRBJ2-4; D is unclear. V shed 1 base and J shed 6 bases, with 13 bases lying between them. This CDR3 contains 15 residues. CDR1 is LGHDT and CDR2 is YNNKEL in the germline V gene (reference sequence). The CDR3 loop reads CASSQGWTFGNIQYF. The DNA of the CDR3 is TGTGCCAGCAGCCAAGGGTGGACGTTCGGAAACATTCAGTACTTC.

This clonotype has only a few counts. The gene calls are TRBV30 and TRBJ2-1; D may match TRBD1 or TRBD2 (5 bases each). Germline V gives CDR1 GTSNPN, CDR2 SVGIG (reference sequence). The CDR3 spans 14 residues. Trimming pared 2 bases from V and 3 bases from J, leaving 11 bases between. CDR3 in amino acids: CAWSPGASYNEQFF. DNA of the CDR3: TGTGCCTGGAGTCCCGGGGCTAGCTACAATGAGCAGTTCTTC.

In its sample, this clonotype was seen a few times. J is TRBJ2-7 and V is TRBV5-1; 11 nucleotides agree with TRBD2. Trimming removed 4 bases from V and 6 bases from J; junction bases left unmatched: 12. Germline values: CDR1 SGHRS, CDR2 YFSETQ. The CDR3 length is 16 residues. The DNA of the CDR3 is TGCGCCAGCAGCCGAGGGACTAGCGGACGGGTAAGCGAGCAGTACTTC. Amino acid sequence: CASSRGTSGRVSEQYF.